This T cell receptor beta chain was captured by sequencing in a study of T cells after yellow fever vaccination. Study-wide context: Low-cell-number fractions underwent preparation using SMART-Seq v4 Ultra Low Input.

Study-level results: Among primary-vaccination clones, most reappeared after the booster, at roughly 95% for CD4 and around 90% for CD8.

The table lists this clonotype with a few counts. Its antigen is not known. The authors made TCR cDNA by 5'RACE template switching, adding a universal primer site and UMIs. MiXCR, applied by TCRdb to the 5' RACE reads, yields one record per CDR3 protein. This sample has some 390,000 distinct CDR3 sequences, with 6.2% found just once. V shed 6 bases, J shed 2 bases, and the junction held 6 bases outside the gene matches. This CDR3 region has 14 residues. Germline loops: CDR1 ENHRY, CDR2 SYGVKD. This TCR derives from a man aged 30 to 39 who received the YFV17D yellow fever vaccine. V and J are TRBV10-3 and TRBJ2-7; 8 bases are a match to TRBD2. The material sequenced was PBMCs, taken 5 days after the yellow fever booster vaccination. CDR3 residues: CAIRGLEDPYEQYF. CDR3 bases: TGTGCCATCAGGGGACTAGAAGACCCCTACGAGCAGTACTTC.